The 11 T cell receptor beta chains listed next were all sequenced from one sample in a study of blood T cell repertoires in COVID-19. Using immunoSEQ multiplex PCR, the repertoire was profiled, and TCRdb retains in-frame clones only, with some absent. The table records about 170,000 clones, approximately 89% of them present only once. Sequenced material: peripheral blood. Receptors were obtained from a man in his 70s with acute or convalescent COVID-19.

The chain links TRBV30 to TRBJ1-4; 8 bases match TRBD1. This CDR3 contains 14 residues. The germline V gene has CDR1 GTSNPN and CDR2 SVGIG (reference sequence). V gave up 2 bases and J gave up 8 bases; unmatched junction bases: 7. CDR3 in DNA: TGTGCCTGGAGTAGGGGACAGGAAGGAGAAAAACTGTTTTTT. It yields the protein CAWSRGQEGEKLFF.

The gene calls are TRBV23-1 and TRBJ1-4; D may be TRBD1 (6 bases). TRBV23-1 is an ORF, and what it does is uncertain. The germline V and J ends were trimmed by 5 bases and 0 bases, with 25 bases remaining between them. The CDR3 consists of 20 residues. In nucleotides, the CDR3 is TGCGCCAGCAGTTTTCCAACCCGGGACACCCACAGTGCAACTAATGAAAAACTGTTTTTT. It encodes CASSFPTRDTHSATNEKLFF.

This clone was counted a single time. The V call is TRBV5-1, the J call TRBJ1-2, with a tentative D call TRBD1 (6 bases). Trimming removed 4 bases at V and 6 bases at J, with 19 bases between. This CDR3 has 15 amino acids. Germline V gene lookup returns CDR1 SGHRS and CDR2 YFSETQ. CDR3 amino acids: CASSPGGADLNGYTF. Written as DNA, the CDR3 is TGCGCCAGCAGCCCGGGGGGGGCGGACTTAAATGGCTACACCTTC.

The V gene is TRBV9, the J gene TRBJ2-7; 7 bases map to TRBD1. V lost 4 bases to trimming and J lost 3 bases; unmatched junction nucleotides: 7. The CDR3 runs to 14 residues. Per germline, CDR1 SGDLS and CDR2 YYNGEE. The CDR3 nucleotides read TGTGCCAGCAGCCTGACAGGGTCAGGCTACGAGCAGTACTTC. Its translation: CASSLTGSGYEQYF.

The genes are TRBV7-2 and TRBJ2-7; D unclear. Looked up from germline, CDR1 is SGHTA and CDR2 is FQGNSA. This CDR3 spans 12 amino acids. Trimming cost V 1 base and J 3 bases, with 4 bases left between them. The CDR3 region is CASSLVRYEQYF. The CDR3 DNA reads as TGTGCCAGCAGCTTAGTTCGCTACGAGCAGTACTTC.

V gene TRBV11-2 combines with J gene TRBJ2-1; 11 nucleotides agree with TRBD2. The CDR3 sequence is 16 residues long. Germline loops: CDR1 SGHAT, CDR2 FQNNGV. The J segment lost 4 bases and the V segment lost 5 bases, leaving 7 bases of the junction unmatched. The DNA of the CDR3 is TGTGCCAGCAGCCTCCAACTAGCGGGAGCGTACAATGAGCAGTTCTTC. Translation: CASSLQLAGAYNEQFF.

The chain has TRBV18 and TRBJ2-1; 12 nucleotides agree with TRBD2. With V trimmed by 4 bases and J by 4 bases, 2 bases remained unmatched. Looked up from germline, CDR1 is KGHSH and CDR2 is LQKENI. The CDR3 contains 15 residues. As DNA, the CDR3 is TGTGCCAGCTCACGGACTAGCGGGGAGTACAATGAGCAGTTCTTC. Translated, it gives CASSRTSGEYNEQFF.

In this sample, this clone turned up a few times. For the CDR3, the DNA is TGTGCCAGCAGCGAGCGGACAGGAACTAAGGAGCAGTACTTC. This encodes CASSERTGTKEQYF. The gene calls are TRBV7-9 and TRBJ2-7, with 7 bases that match TRBD1. The CDR3 covers 14 residues. The germline V gene has CDR1 SEHNR and CDR2 FQNEAQ (reference sequence). V trimming: 5 bases; J trimming: 7 bases; junction bases outside the gene matches: 11.

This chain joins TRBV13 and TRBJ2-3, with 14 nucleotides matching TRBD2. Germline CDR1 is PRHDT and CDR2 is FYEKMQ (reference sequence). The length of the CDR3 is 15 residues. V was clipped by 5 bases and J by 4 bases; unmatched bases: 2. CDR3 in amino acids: CASSGLAGGPDTQYF. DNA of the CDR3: TGTGCCAGCAGCGGACTAGCGGGGGGTCCAGATACGCAGTATTTT.

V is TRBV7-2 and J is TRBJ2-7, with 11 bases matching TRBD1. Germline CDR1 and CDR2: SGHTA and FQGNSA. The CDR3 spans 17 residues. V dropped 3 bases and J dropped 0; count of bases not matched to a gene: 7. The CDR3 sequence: CASSFSGTGGSSYEQYF. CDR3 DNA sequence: TGTGCCAGCAGCTTTTCCGGGACAGGGGGTAGCTCCTACGAGCAGTACTTC.

DNA of the CDR3: TGTGCCAGCAGCCTGACAGCTTCTGAAGCTTTCTTT. It codes for CASSLTASEAFF. The chain uses TRBV28 and TRBJ1-1, with D tentatively TRBD1 (5 bases). V was clipped by 6 bases and J by 6 bases, with 11 bases between them. Germline lookup yields CDR1 MDHEN and CDR2 SYDVKM. The CDR3 is 12 residues long.